Listed below are T cell receptor beta chains from one sample, sequenced in a study of T-cell reconstitution after alpha-beta-depleted transplantation in children. TCRdb independently ran MiXCR on the PCR reads; one entry per CDR3 protein. Of around 680,000 distinct CDR3 sequences listed, about 15% are singletons. Material: PBMCs from the stem cell graft donor, obtained from the stem cell graft. These receptors were obtained from a human donor who donated a stem cell graft to a child with acute myeloid leukemia. Both conserved end residues are part of each CDR3. A D gene is named only where the DNA matches it firmly. Expanded clones get a size class; other rows say once, few or many, or leave the size out.

d_gene	abundance	j_gene	v_gene	CDR3aa	CDR3nt
.	many	TRBJ2-1	TRBV9	CASSVIDDNEQFF	TGTGCCAGCAGCGTAATTGACGACAATGAGCAGTTCTTC
.	few	TRBJ2-3	TRBV4-1	CASNKLTEGGTDTQYF	TGCGCCAGCAATAAGCTTACGGAGGGAGGCACAGATACGCAGTATTTT
.	few	TRBJ1-5	TRBV13	CASSLEGGGAYNQPQHF	TGTGCCAGCAGCTTAGAGGGCGGGGGCGCGTACAATCAGCCCCAGCATTTT
.	few	TRBJ2-2	TRBV20-1	CSALGVGDTGELFF	TGCAGTGCTCTAGGGGTGGGGGACACCGGGGAGCTGTTTTTT
.	.	TRBJ1-1	TRBV2	CASSEALPGAGGTEAFF	TGTGCCAGCAGTGAAGCGCTTCCGGGGGCGGGAGGCACTGAAGCTTTCTTT
.	.	TRBJ2-2	TRBV5-1	CASSGQSSTGELFF	TGCGCCAGCAGCGGGCAGTCATCCACCGGGGAGCTGTTTTTT
.	.	TRBJ1-6	TRBV12-3/TRBV12-4	CASSSGRTNSPLHF	TGTGCCAGCAGTTCGGGACGGACTAATTCACCCCTCCACTTT
TRBD1	few	TRBJ1-2	TRBV5-1	CASRSGTEANYGYTF	TGCGCCAGCAGGTCCGGGACAGAAGCTAACTATGGCTACACCTTC
.	many	TRBJ2-7	TRBV6-5	CASSYAAEQYF	TGTGCCAGCAGTTACGCGGCCGAGCAGTACTTC
TRBD1	.	TRBJ2-7	TRBV4-3	CASSQGYRGSAYEQYF	TGCGCCAGCAGCCAAGGCTACAGGGGGAGTGCCTACGAGCAGTACTTC
.	.	TRBJ1-1	TRBV20-1	CSARAQTLNTEAFF	TGCAGTGCTAGAGCCCAGACACTAAACACTGAAGCTTTCTTT
.	.	TRBJ1-2	TRBV3-1	CASRPGPSIDGYTF	TGTGCCAGCAGACCTGGGCCTAGTATCGATGGCTACACCTTC
.	many	TRBJ2-1	TRBV20-1	CSAKGASDMNEQFF	TGCAGTGCTAAGGGAGCTAGCGATATGAATGAGCAGTTCTTC
TRBD2	many	TRBJ2-3	TRBV5-4	CASSFPGLAGSTDTQYF	TGTGCCAGCAGCTTTCCGGGACTAGCGGGGAGCACAGATACGCAGTATTTT
.	few	TRBJ1-1	TRBV7-2	CASSLERQGTEAFF	TGTGCCAGCAGCTTAGAGAGGCAGGGCACTGAAGCTTTCTTT
TRBD1	.	TRBJ1-1	TRBV6-1	CASPRPDRGLVMNTEAFF	TGTGCCAGCCCCCGCCCTGACAGGGGGTTGGTCATGAACACTGAAGCTTTCTTT
TRBD1	.	TRBJ2-5	TRBV29-1	CSAGQGIETQYF	TGCAGCGCAGGACAGGGGATAGAGACCCAGTACTTC